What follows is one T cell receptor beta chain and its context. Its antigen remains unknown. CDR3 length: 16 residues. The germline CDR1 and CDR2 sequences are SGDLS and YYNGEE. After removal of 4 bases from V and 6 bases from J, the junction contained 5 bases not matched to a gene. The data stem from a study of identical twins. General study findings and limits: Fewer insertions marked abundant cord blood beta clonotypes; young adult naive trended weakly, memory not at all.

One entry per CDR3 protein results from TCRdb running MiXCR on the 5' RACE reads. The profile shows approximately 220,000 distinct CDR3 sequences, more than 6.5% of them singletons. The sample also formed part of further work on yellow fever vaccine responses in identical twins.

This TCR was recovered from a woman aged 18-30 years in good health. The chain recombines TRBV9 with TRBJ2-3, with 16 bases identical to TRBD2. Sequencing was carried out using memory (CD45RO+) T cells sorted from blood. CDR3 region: CASSLTGLAGGDTQYF. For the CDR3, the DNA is TGTGCCAGCAGCCTCACGGGACTAGCGGGAGGGGATACGCAGTATTTT.